These 4 T cell receptor beta chains originate from one sample sequenced in a study of blood T cell repertoires in COVID-19. TCRdb's copy holds only in-frame clones and misses some; the assay was immunoSEQ multiplex PCR. The data show roughly 170,000 clones, around four fifths seen once. What was sequenced was PBMCs or T cells enriched from blood (not recorded which). The origin of the receptors is a woman in her fifties or sixties in a cohort exposed to, infected with or recovered from COVID-19 (not recorded which).

The chain joins TRBV29-1 to TRBJ1-1; no definite D call. Trimming removed 8 bases at V and 4 bases at J, with 20 bases between. The CDR3 totals 14 residues. The germline V gene encodes CDR1 SQVTM and CDR2 ANQGSEA. CDR3 sequence reads: CSITGPGVITEAFF. The CDR3 coding sequence is TGCAGCATAACTGGACCCGGGGTCATCACTGAAGCTTTCTTT.

This clone appeared a few times. V usage is TRBV4-1 and J usage is TRBJ2-1; 8 nucleotides agree with TRBD2. With 3 bases clipped from V and 6 bases from J, the junction kept 13 bases outside the gene matches. This CDR3 has 17 amino acids. The germline V gene encodes CDR1 MGHRA and CDR2 YSYEKL. The CDR3 loop is CASSHRNGGGFGNEQFF. Written as DNA, the CDR3 is TGCGCCAGCAGCCATCGAAACGGGGGGGGCTTCGGCAATGAGCAGTTCTTC.

J is TRBJ2-1 and V is TRBV28; TRBD1 might be the D (9 bases). V was pared by 6 bases and J by 8 bases, with 23 bases between. This CDR3 region has 16 residues. Germline assignment: CDR1 MDHEN and CDR2 SYDVKM. CDR3 DNA: TGTGCCAGCAGGGCCGGGGGGGACAGGGTGTCCCATGAGCAGTTCTTC. This codes for CASRAGGDRVSHEQFF.

This clone was observed a handful of times. As DNA, the CDR3 is TGCGCCAGCAGTGAGTCTACTAGCGGGGGCCTAAACATTCAGTACTTC. Protein product: CASSESTSGGLNIQYF. The V gene is TRBV10-1, the J gene TRBJ2-4; the match to TRBD2 covers 11 bases. CDR1 and CDR2 from the germline V gene are WNHNN and SYGVQD (reference sequence). The CDR3 is made up of 16 amino acids. J gave up 6 bases and V 0 bases, and 4 bases lay outside the gene matches.